The 30 T cell receptor beta chains given below trace back to one sample, sequenced in a study of blood T cell repertoires in COVID-19. Clones were sequenced by immunoSEQ multiplex PCR, and TCRdb holds only the in-frame ones, with some missing. The sample carries 130,000 or so clones, around 89% recorded once. The sample comprised peripheral blood. These receptors were taken from a man in his fifties or sixties with acute or convalescent COVID-19.

The chain links TRBV7-6 to TRBJ1-1; 10 nucleotides agree with TRBD1. V was clipped by 3 bases and J by 8 bases; unmatched bases: 9. CDR1 and CDR2 from the germline V gene are SGHVS and FNYEAQ. The CDR3 is made up of 15 amino acids. Here the CDR3 DNA reads TGTGCCAGCAGCTTCGGACAGGGGGGGGACCAGGAAGCTTTCTTT. Protein product: CASSFGQGGDQEAFF.

The chain uses TRBV7-9 and TRBJ2-5; TRBD1 matches at 12 bases. V lost 5 bases to trimming and J lost 2 bases; unmatched junction nucleotides: 6. Germline assignment: CDR1 SEHNR and CDR2 FQNEAQ (reference sequence). This CDR3 region has 16 residues. Here the CDR3 reads CASSLRDRGLQETQYF. CDR3 nucleotides: TGTGCCAGCAGCCTCCGGGACAGGGGGCTACAAGAGACCCAGTACTTC.

The chain recombines TRBV6-5 with TRBJ1-5; 11 nucleotides align to TRBD1. CDR1 and CDR2 (germline): MNHEY, SVGAGI. CDR3 size: 16 residues. The ends lost 2 bases at V and 3 bases at J; junction bases unmatched: 3. The CDR3 coding sequence is TGTGCCAGCAGTTACCCGGGACAGGGGGTCAATCAGCCCCAGCATTTT. Its translation: CASSYPGQGVNQPQHF.

This chain joins TRBV19 and TRBJ1-5, with 7 bases identical to TRBD1. Germline CDR1 LNHDA, CDR2 SQIVND (reference sequence). The CDR3 has 14 residues. V was clipped by 4 bases and J by 3 bases; unmatched bases: 3. The CDR3 region has the DNA TGTGCCAGTAGTAGCGACAGGGCCAATCAGCCCCAGCATTTT. It translates to CASSSDRANQPQHF.

This clone has just a few counts. J is TRBJ1-1 and V is TRBV6-5; 8 positions match TRBD1. V gave up 6 bases and J gave up 4 bases; unmatched junction bases: 4. The length of the CDR3 is 13 residues. Per the germline V gene, CDR1 is MNHEY and CDR2 is SVGAGI. The CDR3, as DNA: TGTGCCAGCAGCGCGACAGGGGCCACTGAAGCTTTCTTT. Protein product: CASSATGATEAFF.

This clone was recorded once. The chain uses TRBV12-3 or TRBV12-4 and TRBJ1-2; a weak D match, TRBD1 (5 bases). The ends were cut back, 4 bases at V and 8 bases at J, with 11 bases in the middle. This CDR3 has 12 amino acids. The CDR3 DNA reads as TGTGCCAGCAGTTCGGGGGACGGAGGCTACACCTTC. This gives the protein CASSSGDGGYTF.

The V gene is TRBV5-4, the J gene TRBJ1-1; no clear D gene. The V end was cut by 7 bases, the J end by 6 bases, with 13 bases between. CDR1 is SGHNT and CDR2 is YYREEE in the germline V gene (reference sequence). The CDR3 spans 12 residues. CDR3 amino acids: CASSEGRAEAFF. Written as DNA, the CDR3 is TGTGCCAGCTCCGAGGGAAGGGCTGAAGCTTTCTTT.

The CDR3: CASSTLTGMGAGELFF. Written as DNA, the CDR3 is TGCGCCAGCAGCACCTTGACAGGGATGGGCGCCGGGGAGCTGTTTTTT. This chain connects TRBV5-1 to TRBJ2-2; 7 bases map to TRBD1. The V and J ends lost 4 bases and 6 bases, in that order; junction bases with no gene match: 12. CDR3 length: 16 amino acids. Germline V gene data show CDR1 as SGHRS and CDR2 as YFSETQ.

The gene calls are TRBV11-3 and TRBJ2-7; 10 nucleotides agree with TRBD1. Per germline, CDR1 SGHNT and CDR2 YENEEA. This CDR3 comprises 17 residues. The trim removed 3 bases at V and 3 bases at J, leaving 11 bases unmatched. CDR3 bases: TGTGCCAGCAGCTTGGGGCCCTCGACAGGGGGCATCTACGAGCAGTACTTC. This sequence encodes CASSLGPSTGGIYEQYF. Combining the CDR3 with reference TRBV11-3 and TRBJ2-7 gives the whole variable domain EAGVVQSPRYKIIEKKQPVAFWCNPISGHNTLYWYLQNLGQGPELLIRYENEEAVDDSQLPKDRFSAERLKGVDSTLKIQPAELGDSAVYLCASSLGPSTGGIYEQYFGPGTRLTVT.

V gene TRBV10-3 combines with J gene TRBJ2-7, with D perhaps matching TRBD1 (6 bases). Germline values: CDR1 ENHRY, CDR2 SYGVKD. The CDR3 loop spans 15 amino acids. With 0 bases removed from V and 7 bases from J, the gap between germline ends came to 16 bases. The CDR3 nucleotides read TGTGCCATCAGTGAGTCGAGGACAGCTACTAGGGAGCAGTACTTC. This encodes CAISESRTATREQYF.

V and J are TRBV9 and TRBJ2-7, with 8 bases fitting TRBD2. V trimming: 4 bases; J trimming: 2 bases; junction bases outside the gene matches: 5. The CDR3 has 14 amino acids. The germline CDR1 and CDR2 sequences are SGDLS and YYNGEE. CDR3 amino acids: CASSRGAGAYEQYF. DNA for the CDR3: TGTGCCAGCAGCAGGGGAGCGGGAGCCTACGAGCAGTACTTC.

Remarks on this clone: This specimen includes other DNA sequences encoding the same CDR3. The chain has TRBV7-9 and TRBJ1-2; TRBD1 might be the D (5 bases). Trimming removed 5 bases from V and 6 bases from J, with 13 bases in between. The germline CDR1 and CDR2 sequences are SEHNR and FQNEAQ (reference sequence). The CDR3 totals 13 residues. CDR3: CASSPGGADGYTF. CDR3 DNA sequence: TGTGCCAGCAGCCCGGGAGGGGCGGATGGCTACACCTTC.

V usage is TRBV11-3 and J usage is TRBJ2-1; 10 bases align to TRBD2. This CDR3 comprises 15 residues. Per germline, CDR1 SGHNT and CDR2 YENEEA. V trimming: 5 bases; J trimming: 8 bases; junction bases outside the gene matches: 9. CDR3: CASSRGASGSDEQFF. In nucleotides, the CDR3 is TGTGCCAGCAGCAGAGGGGCTAGCGGGAGTGATGAGCAGTTCTTC.

This chain joins TRBV18 and TRBJ1-2; maybe TRBD1 (6 bases). Trimming pared 0 bases from V and 4 bases from J, leaving 9 bases between. Looked up from germline, CDR1 is KGHSH and CDR2 is LQKENI. The CDR3 has 14 residues. The CDR3 loop reads CASSPPGHLYGYTF. In DNA form, the CDR3 reads TGTGCCAGCTCACCACCGGGACACCTCTATGGCTACACCTTC. The full variable domain, completed using reference TRBV18 and TRBJ1-2, is NAGVMQNPRHLVRRRGQEARLRCSPMKGHSHVYWYRQLPEEGLKFMVYLQKENIIDESGMPKERFSAEFPKEGPSILRIQQVVRGDSAAYFCASSPPGHLYGYTFGSGTRLTVV.

The chain joins TRBV6-4 to TRBJ1-2, with 7 nucleotides matching TRBD1. V was clipped by 4 bases and J by 5 bases; unmatched bases: 13. The CDR3 totals 16 residues. Germline CDR1 reads MRHNA; CDR2 reads SNTAGT. The CDR3 protein is CASSVSPQGTEYGYTF. CDR3 DNA sequence: TGTGCCAGCAGTGTTTCCCCACAGGGGACAGAATATGGCTACACCTTC.

The chain is built from TRBV9 and TRBJ2-7; D may be TRBD1 (6 bases). The CDR3 covers 17 residues. V lost 0 bases, J lost 0 bases, and 16 bases lay in between. Germline lookup yields CDR1 SGDLS and CDR2 YYNGEE. CDR3 nucleotide sequence: TGTGCCAGCAGCGTAGGGGGTTGGGGGCAGGCCTCCTACGAGCAGTACTTC. This sequence encodes CASSVGGWGQASYEQYF.

This clone came up a few times. This sequence joins TRBV6-5 and TRBJ1-5; 9 nucleotides agree with TRBD1. There are 15 residues in the CDR3. Germline CDR1 and CDR2: MNHEY and SVGAGI. V lost 5 bases and J lost 5; bases outside the gene matches: 7. This CDR3 reads CASSREQGADQPQHF. CDR3 nucleotides: TGTGCCAGCAGTCGGGAACAGGGGGCGGATCAGCCCCAGCATTTT.

This sequence joins TRBV30 and TRBJ1-5, with a weak D call TRBD1 (6 bases). V was cut by 0 bases and J by 0 bases, with 15 bases left in between. CDR1 is GTSNPN, CDR2 SVGIG, per germline (reference sequence). The CDR3 loop spans 17 amino acids. The DNA for the CDR3 is TGTGCCTGGAGTGTAACGAGGACAGCTAATAGCAATCAGCCCCAGCATTTT. It specifies CAWSVTRTANSNQPQHF.

The chain combines TRBV7-8 with TRBJ2-5; a possible D gene is TRBD2 (5 bases). The germline V gene has CDR1 SGHVS and CDR2 FQNEAQ. The CDR3 sequence is 14 residues long. The V end was cut by 1 base, the J end by 3 bases, with 9 bases between. CDR3 sequence: CASSLGGYEETQYF. The CDR3 nucleotides are TGTGCCAGCAGCTTAGGAGGGTACGAAGAGACCCAGTACTTC.

This sequence joins TRBV20-1 and TRBJ2-7; TRBD1 is a possible D gene (5 bases). Trimming removed 3 bases from V and 2 bases from J, with 14 bases in between. From germline, CDR1 is DFQATT and CDR2 SNEGSKA (reference sequence). This CDR3 comprises 14 residues. In nucleotides, the CDR3 is TGCAGTGCTAGTGAGGCAGGGAAAACCTACGAGCAGTACTTC. This sequence encodes CSASEAGKTYEQYF.

This clone was detected only a few times. V and J are TRBV2 and TRBJ1-6; D remains ambiguous. V shed 8 bases and J shed 7 bases, with 18 bases lying between them. This CDR3 spans 15 amino acids. Per germline, CDR1 SNHLY and CDR2 FYNNEI. The CDR3 DNA reads TGTGCCAGCGCGAGGGCCCCCGCCCCCAATTCACCCCTCCACTTT. Its translation: CASARAPAPNSPLHF.

The V gene is TRBV5-1, the J gene TRBJ1-3; TRBD1 matches at 7 bases. In germline, CDR1 is SGHRS, CDR2 YFSETQ. The CDR3 covers 14 residues. The V segment lost 4 bases and the J segment 4 bases; nucleotides outside the gene matches: 5. In nucleotides, the CDR3 is TGCGCCAGCAGCATGGGACAGTACGGAAACACCATATATTTT. It yields the protein CASSMGQYGNTIYF.

V and J are TRBV27 and TRBJ2-1, with 9 bases aligning to TRBD2. The length of the CDR3 is 15 residues. The ends lost 3 bases at V and 4 bases at J; junction bases unmatched: 4. The germline V gene encodes CDR1 MNHEY and CDR2 SMNVEV (reference sequence). The CDR3 region has the DNA TGTGCCAGCAGTTTTTTCGCGGGAGGGTACAATGAGCAGTTCTTC. Amino acid sequence: CASSFFAGGYNEQFF.

The chain links TRBV14 to TRBJ2-3; D is undetermined. Trimming left V 4 bases short and J 6 bases short, with 14 bases between. From germline, CDR1 is SGHDN and CDR2 FVKESK. CDR3 length: 14 amino acids. The CDR3 DNA sequence: TGTGCCAGCAGCCCCACTACTCTTGGCGATACGCAGTATTTT. Translated: CASSPTTLGDTQYF.

The chain carries TRBV9 and TRBJ2-1, with 13 bases lining up with TRBD2. This CDR3 is 14 amino acids long. Trimming removed 4 bases from V and 8 bases from J; junction bases left unmatched: 3. Germline lookup yields CDR1 SGDLS and CDR2 YYNGEE. CDR3 DNA: TGTGCCAGCAGCTGGACTAGCGGGAGCGATGAGCAGTTCTTC. This codes for CASSWTSGSDEQFF.

The chain carries TRBV27 and TRBJ1-6, with a possible D match to TRBD1 (6 bases). CDR3 length: 13 residues. CDR1 is MNHEY and CDR2 is SMNVEV in the germline V gene (reference sequence). V was clipped by 3 bases and J by 7 bases, with 7 bases between them. CDR3 DNA: TGTGCCAGCAGTTTCAGGGGAAATTCACCCCTCCACTTT. It is translated as CASSFRGNSPLHF.

This chain uses TRBV5-4 with TRBJ2-3, with 12 bases aligning to TRBD2. CDR1 is SGHNT and CDR2 is YYREEE in the germline V gene (reference sequence). The V segment lost 1 base and the J segment 5 bases; nucleotides outside the gene matches: 8. This CDR3 is built from 17 residues. The CDR3 loop reads CASSLTRLAGVGDTQYF. In DNA, the CDR3 is TGTGCCAGCAGCTTGACGAGACTAGCGGGAGTGGGAGATACGCAGTATTTT.

This chain connects TRBV2 to TRBJ2-7; D may be TRBD1 (6 bases). The CDR3 extends over 13 amino acids. Germline assignment: CDR1 SNHLY and CDR2 FYNNEI. V gave up 5 bases and J gave up 2 bases, with 10 bases separating them. The CDR3: CASSWTEPYEQYF. DNA for the CDR3: TGTGCCAGCAGTTGGACAGAACCCTACGAGCAGTACTTC.

The chain carries TRBV29-1 and TRBJ2-5, with 8 nucleotides matching TRBD2. Germline trimming cut 4 bases from V and 5 bases from J; bases unmatched to any gene: 12. Germline values: CDR1 SQVTM, CDR2 ANQGSEA. The CDR3 loop spans 15 amino acids. CDR3 nucleotides: TGCAGCGTTGCCGGGACTAGGAGGTCCCATGAGACCCAGTACTTC. It codes for CSVAGTRRSHETQYF.

The chain carries TRBV27 and TRBJ1-2; D is possibly TRBD1 (6 bases). The CDR3 loop spans 15 amino acids. V was pared by 5 bases and J by 3 bases, with 16 bases between. Germline V lookup: CDR1 MNHEY, CDR2 SMNVEV (reference sequence). The CDR3 bases are TGTGCCAGCAGTCCCGACAGGAGCCCTTACTATGGCTACACCTTC. Amino acid sequence: CASSPDRSPYYGYTF.